The rows below give T cell receptor beta chains drawn from one sample of a study of blood T cell repertoires in COVID-19. Only in-frame clones appear in the TCRdb table, and some are missing; sequencing was by immunoSEQ multiplex PCR. The sample records approximately 150,000 clones, 80% to 90% being singletons. Sequencing was performed on PBMCs or T cells enriched from blood (not recorded which). These receptors were obtained from a woman aged 45-65 years with acute COVID-19. Both conserved end residues are trimmed from each CDR3. Fields, in order: V gene, clone size, CDR3 protein. The listing skips clone size in some rows; elsewhere it reads once, few, many or a size class.

TRBV11-2,-,ASSLAGAYNEQF
TRBV3-1/TRBV3-2,once,ASSRRQGRDDEKLF
TRBV15,-,ATSREGASGNTEAF
TRBV25-1,-,ALPGQRLNNYGYT
TRBV12-3/TRBV12-4,-,ASSLSDTEAF
TRBV5-1,-,ASSRSGTSDNSPLH
TRBV5-1,-,ASSFGLAGSSSYNEQF
TRBV29-1,-,SVGGTGGGDSYEQY
TRBV19,-,ASSIAGRGGYT
TRBV29-1,few,SVKEVAGGSYNEQF
TRBV4-2,-,ASSQQHGTSGSYEQY
TRBV7-9,-,ASSFQDTQY
TRBV4-2,-,ASSQDLQGDSPLH
TRBV5-6,-,ASSSTLTSGSYNEQF
TRBV5-5,-,ASSHRQPRITEAF
TRBV14,-,ASSQGDGIETQY
TRBV5-4,-,ASSPAQGAHEKLF
TRBV10-3,few,AISERPGMEPGELF
TRBV7-3,-,ASSLRGRRDQETQY
TRBV2,-,ASRGQVGEQY
TRBV7-2,-,ASSISSGRYEQY
TRBV6-5,-,ASSYQGQIYEQY
TRBV2,-,ASSETSYGGNEQF
TRBV4-1,-,ASSQDRARDGGVIQY
TRBV19,-,ASSIDGGGQRYEQY
TRBV4-1,-,ASSSDLTGSGGELF
TRBV6-2/TRBV6-3,few,ASSYVAGRDTQY
TRBV5-1,-,ASSSTARGMGYGYT
TRBV14,-,ASSQEVAGVFGDTQY
TRBV25-1,few,ASSESGREGTEAF
TRBV27,-,ASSPAGANVLT
TRBV9,-,ASSVVELGTGGIEAF
TRBV7-2,once,ASSLEYGGGWGYT
TRBV23-1,-,ASSQSWRTRTDTQY
TRBV7-9,-,ASSGRTGVGETQY
TRBV27,-,ASSLGGTGRSQPQH
TRBV9,-,ASSVGPSSYEQY
TRBV5-1,once,ASVREGHSTDTQY
TRBV10-1,-,ASSENRGGTEAF
TRBV7-9,once,ASNPGATGLQNIQY
TRBV5-1,-,ASSPGPGGYEQY
TRBV2,-,ASSDSSVNHGYT
TRBV9,-,ASSVEAGSQETQY
TRBV21-1,-,ASTGGSGYT
TRBV29-1,-,SVDQAEIMNTEAF
TRBV19,-,ASSSLRSSYNEQF
TRBV10-3,-,AISEAQETQY
TRBV3-1/TRBV3-2,-,ASSQTGKLLNSPLH
TRBV6-5,-,ASREYETGSSEQY
TRBV6-5,once,ASRRDSTNPYGYT
TRBV25-1,-,ASSDHLDSPQTF
TRBV7-2,few,ASSSGGSLYNEQF
TRBV19,once,ASSSGDRGVYQPQH
TRBV7-8,-,ASSLDINYGYT
TRBV30,-,AWSNAGADTQY
TRBV4-1,-,ASSQSSGSFYEQY
TRBV5-6,-,ASSLEGDSSPLH